The clone carrying this T cell receptor (beta chain) occurred many times. No antigen is known for it. Using its own MiXCR run on the 5' RACE reads, TCRdb lists one record per CDR3 protein. The sample has about 240,000 distinct CDR3 sequences; less than 9% are singletons. This sample was taken from a study of T cells after yellow fever vaccination. Study-wide findings and caveats: There was a possibility that FACS-sorted repertoires contained abundant clonotypes contaminating from the bulk population. Just a small share of clonotypes turned up in the CD4 compartment as well as the CD8 compartment. Reappearance after the booster was observed for most primary-vaccination clones (around 95% CD4, more than 70% CD8).

CDR1 and CDR2 from the germline V gene are SQVTM and ANQGSEA. Trimming took 0 bases from V and 2 from J; bases not matched to a gene: 10. The CDR3 consists of 17 residues. This receptor was obtained from a man aged 30 to 45 who received the YFV17D yellow fever vaccine. The sequencing used CD4+ T cells sorted from PBMCs, collected 15 days after the yellow fever booster vaccination. The chain recombines TRBV29-1 with TRBJ2-3, with 8 bases fitting TRBD2. The CDR3 protein is CSVEDRGGTGSTDTQYF. The CDR3 DNA is TGCAGCGTTGAAGATCGGGGGGGGACTGGGTCCACAGATACGCAGTATTTT.